The rows below give T cell receptor beta chains drawn from one sample of a study of T cell responses to AZD1222 COVID-19 vaccine. The assay was immunoSEQ multiplex PCR, and TCRdb's table has in-frame clones only and misses some. Counted here are around 150,000 clones, over 65% occurring once; the ten biggest clones make up 4.1%. The sequencing used peripheral blood, collected on day 0 of AZD1222 vaccination. Source of these receptors: an adult in good health. CDR3s include the opening cysteine and the closing phenylalanine or tryptophan. The order of the fields is J gene, D gene, V gene, clone size, CDR3 DNA, CDR3 protein. A D gene is named only where the DNA matches it firmly. Expanded clones get a size class; other rows say once, few or many, or leave the size out.

TRBJ2-2 | - | TRBV12-3/TRBV12-4 | - | TGTGCCAGCAGCCTTCTAACAGCCGGGGAGCTGTTTTTT | CASSLLTAGELFF
TRBJ1-5 | - | TRBV3-1/TRBV3-2 | - | TGTGCCAGCAGCCTAAACCGGGAGCAGCCCCAGCATTTT | CASSLNREQPQHF
TRBJ2-7 | - | TRBV3-1/TRBV3-2 | once | TGTGCCAGCAGCCAAGTTGGGGGCGAGCAGTACTTC | CASSQVGGEQYF
TRBJ1-2 | TRBD1 | TRBV7-9 | once | TGTGCCAGCAGCTCCAGCGGGACAGGGGGCTTTAGGAACTATGGCTACACCTTC | CASSSSGTGGFRNYGYTF
TRBJ1-1 | - | TRBV28 | - | TGTGCCAGCAGATTAGGGGGTTTTATGGTGAACACTGAAGCTTTCTTT | CASRLGGFMVNTEAFF
TRBJ1-2 | - | TRBV18 | - | TGTGCCAGCTCACCGACCGCGGCAATACAAACCTCTAACTATGGCTACACCTTC | CASSPTAAIQTSNYGYTF
TRBJ2-5 | TRBD2 | TRBV15 | - | TGTGCCACCAGCACGGGGGGGGCCCAAGAGACCCAGTACTTC | CATSTGGAQETQYF
TRBJ1-3 | TRBD1 | TRBV27 | - | TGTGCCAGCAGTTTCGGACAGGGCTTAGGAAACACCATATATTTT | CASSFGQGLGNTIYF
TRBJ1-6 | - | TRBV5-1 | once | TGCGCCAGCAGCTTGGCCGGGCAGCCCTATAATTCACCCCTCCACTTT | CASSLAGQPYNSPLHF
TRBJ1-3 | - | TRBV28 | - | TGTGCCAGCAGTTTCGGGAAGGAAAACACCATATATTTT | CASSFGKENTIYF
TRBJ1-2 | TRBD1 | TRBV28 | - | TGTGCCAGCAGTTTAACAGCCCAATTAGACAGGGCATATGGCTACACCTTC | CASSLTAQLDRAYGYTF
TRBJ1-2 | TRBD1 | TRBV2 | - | TGTGCCAGCAGGATCCCCGGACAGGCTTATGGCTACACCTTC | CASRIPGQAYGYTF
TRBJ2-6 | TRBD1 | TRBV28 | - | TGTGCCAGCAGTCACAGGGGGCCTGGGGCCAACGTCCTGACTTTC | CASSHRGPGANVLTF
TRBJ2-7 | - | TRBV11-2 | - | TGTGCCAGCAGCTTTACCTACGAGCAGTACTTC | CASSFTYEQYF